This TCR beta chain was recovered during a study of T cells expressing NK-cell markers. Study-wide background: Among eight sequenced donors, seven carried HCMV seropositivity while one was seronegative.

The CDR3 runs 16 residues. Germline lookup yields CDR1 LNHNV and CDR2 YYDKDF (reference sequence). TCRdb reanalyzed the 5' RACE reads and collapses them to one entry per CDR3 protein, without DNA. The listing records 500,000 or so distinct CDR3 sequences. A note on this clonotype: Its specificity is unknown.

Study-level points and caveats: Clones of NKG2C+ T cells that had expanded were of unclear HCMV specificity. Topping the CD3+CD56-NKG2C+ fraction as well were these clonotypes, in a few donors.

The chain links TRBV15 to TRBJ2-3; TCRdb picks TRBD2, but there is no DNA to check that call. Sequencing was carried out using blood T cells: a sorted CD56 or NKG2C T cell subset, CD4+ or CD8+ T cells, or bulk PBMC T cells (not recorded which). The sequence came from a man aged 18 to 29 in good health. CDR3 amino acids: CATSRDRAGSFGTQYF.